This passage covers 3 T cell receptor beta chains from one sample sequenced in a study of OX40 agonist ivuxolimab in advanced cancers. Sequencing used immunoSEQ multiplex PCR; TCRdb keeps in-frame clones, though not all of them. This table holds about 36,000 clones, around 84% found once. The sequences come from CD4+ or CD8+ T cells sorted from blood, collected in a trial of the OX40 agonist ivuxolimab. The receptors were sampled from an adult with an advanced solid tumor such as melanoma, head and neck, liver or kidney cancer.

CDR3 sequence: CASSMRRGPNEQFF. DNA for the CDR3: TGTGCCAGTAGTATGCGCAGGGGGCCCAATGAGCAGTTCTTC. V gene TRBV19 combines with J gene TRBJ2-1; 8 nucleotides match TRBD1. J was trimmed by 6 bases and V by 3 bases; bases with no gene match: 4. This CDR3 contains 14 residues. Per the germline V gene, CDR1 is LNHDA and CDR2 is SQIVND (reference sequence).

V usage is TRBV7-9 and J usage is TRBJ2-2; D possibly corresponds to TRBD1 (6 bases). V gave up 4 bases and J gave up 1 base, with 13 bases separating them. CDR1 is SEHNR, CDR2 FQNEAQ, per germline (reference sequence). The CDR3 totals 16 residues. CDR3 amino acids: CASSSPGHQNTGELFF. In DNA, the CDR3 is TGTGCCAGCAGCTCCCCGGGACACCAGAACACCGGGGAGCTGTTTTTT.

Here the CDR3 DNA reads TGTGCCAGCAGCCCAATCGTTGCAGGGGCGAATGAAAAACTGTTTTTT. The encoded protein is CASSPIVAGANEKLFF. The chain combines TRBV7-6 with TRBJ1-4; D possibly corresponds to TRBD1 (6 bases). Germline V CDR1 and CDR2: SGHVS, FNYEAQ. The germline V and J ends were trimmed by 5 bases and 5 bases, with 18 bases remaining between them. The CDR3 spans 16 residues.